This T cell receptor (beta chain) was sequenced during a study of naive and memory T cell subsets. V dropped 10 bases and J dropped 7; count of bases not matched to a gene: 10. Germline V gives CDR1 MNHNY, CDR2 SVGAGI (reference sequence). The CDR3 contains 13 residues. Study-wide results and caveats: This RNA-based method may be sensitive to activation-related transcript changes.

Amplification of ligated cDNA took four PCR rounds with SP2 and nested alpha and beta constant primers. One entry per CDR3 protein, called by TCRdb with MiXCR from the 5' RACE reads. The top ten hold about 0.8% of the sample, which has roughly 48,000 distinct CDR3 sequences, around 5% seen once. This clonotype has ten or more counts. As yet, its antigen is unknown. A UMI-containing oligonucleotide was joined by 3' ligation to the TCR cDNA template. Whole blood, about 2.5 ml, came from adult healthy volunteers. The clonotype comes from a female donor in good health. The rearrangement uses TRBV6-6 and TRBJ2-7, with 10 bases aligning to TRBD2. CDR3 sequence: CATDPSGSREQYF. The CDR3, as DNA: TGTGCCACCGACCCTAGCGGGAGTAGGGAGCAGTACTTC.